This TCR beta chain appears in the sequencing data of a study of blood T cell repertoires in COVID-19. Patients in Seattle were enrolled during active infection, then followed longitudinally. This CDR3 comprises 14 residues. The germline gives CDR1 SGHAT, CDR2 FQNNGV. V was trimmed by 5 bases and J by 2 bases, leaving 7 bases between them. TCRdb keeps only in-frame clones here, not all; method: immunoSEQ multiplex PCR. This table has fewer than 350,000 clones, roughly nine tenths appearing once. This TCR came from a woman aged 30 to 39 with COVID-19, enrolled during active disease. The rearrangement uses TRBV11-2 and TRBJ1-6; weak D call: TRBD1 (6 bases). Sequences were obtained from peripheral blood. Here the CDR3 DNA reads TGTGCCAGCAGCCAGGGGACCTATAATTCACCCCTCCACTTT. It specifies CASSQGTYNSPLHF. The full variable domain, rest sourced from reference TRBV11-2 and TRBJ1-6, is EAGVAQSPRYKIIEKRQSVAFWCNPISGHATLYWYQQILGQGPKLLIQFQNNGVVDDSQLPKDRFSAERLKGVDSTLKIQPAKLEDSAVYLCASSQGTYNSPLHFGNGTRLTVT.